These 5 T cell receptor beta chains came from one sample sequenced in a study of CD4 T cells in relation to SARS-CoV-2 and coronaviruses. CD4+ T cells from unexposed donors were obtained before the COVID-19 pandemic (2011-2018). The repertoire was sequenced with immunoSEQ multiplex PCR; TCRdb's copy has only in-frame clones and lacks some. The sample has about 55,000 clones, 75% to 90% seen once. The specimen sequenced was memory CD4+ T cells from PBMCs. These receptors originate from a human donor in good health.

V is TRBV11-2 and J is TRBJ2-3; the D is unclear. The CDR3 totals 14 residues. V was cut by 3 bases and J by 4 bases, with 11 bases left in between. Germline lookup yields CDR1 SGHAT and CDR2 FQNNGV. As DNA, the CDR3 is TGTGCCAGCAGCTTGAGCAGGTTGCCAGATACGCAGTATTTT. Protein product: CASSLSRLPDTQYF.

The J gene is TRBJ2-3, the V gene TRBV9; D may be TRBD2 (6 bases). V gave up 4 bases and J gave up 3 bases, with 15 bases separating them. This CDR3 has 15 amino acids. The germline gives CDR1 SGDLS, CDR2 YYNGEE. The DNA of the CDR3 is TGTGCCAGCAGCTTACGGACCGGGGGAACAGATACGCAGTATTTT. Its translation: CASSLRTGGTDTQYF.

In its sample, this clone was seen once. The chain couples TRBV9 to TRBJ2-3, with 11 bases fitting TRBD2. V trimming: 4 bases; J trimming: 3 bases; junction bases outside the gene matches: 16. Germline V gene data show CDR1 as SGDLS and CDR2 as YYNGEE. This CDR3 has 19 residues. CDR3 in amino acids: CASSTRQGLAGGSTDTQYF. CDR3 coding DNA: TGTGCCAGCAGCACCAGACAGGGTCTAGCGGGAGGCTCTACAGATACGCAGTATTTT.

The CDR3 region has the DNA TGTGCCAGCAGTTACGGCGGGCGAACTAACTATGGCTACACCTTC. Translating gives CASSYGGRTNYGYTF. The V gene is TRBV6-5, the J gene TRBJ1-2, with no clear D. The CDR3 is made up of 15 amino acids. Germline V gene lookup returns CDR1 MNHEY and CDR2 SVGAGI. V was pared by 2 bases and J by 0 bases, with 10 bases between.

The rearrangement uses TRBV5-1 and TRBJ2-7, with 12 bases aligning to TRBD2. Germline V CDR1 and CDR2: SGHRS, YFSETQ. This CDR3 region has 17 residues. J lost 3 bases, V lost 3 bases, and 10 bases had no gene match. The CDR3 here is CASSSGLAGEGGYEQYF. CDR3 DNA sequence: TGCGCCAGCAGCTCGGGACTAGCGGGCGAGGGAGGCTACGAGCAGTACTTC.